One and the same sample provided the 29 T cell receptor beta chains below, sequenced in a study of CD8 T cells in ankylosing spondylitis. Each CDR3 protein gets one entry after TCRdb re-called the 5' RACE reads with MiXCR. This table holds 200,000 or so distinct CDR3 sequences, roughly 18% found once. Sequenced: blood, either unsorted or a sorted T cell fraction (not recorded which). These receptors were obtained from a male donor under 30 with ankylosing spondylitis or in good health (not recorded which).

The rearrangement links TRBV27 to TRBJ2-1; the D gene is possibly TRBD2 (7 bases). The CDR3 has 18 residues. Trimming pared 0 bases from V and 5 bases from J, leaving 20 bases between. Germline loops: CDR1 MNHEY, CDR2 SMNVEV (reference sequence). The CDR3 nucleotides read TGTGCCAGCAGTTTATCGGGGGGGGCGAGGTTCTTGAACAATGAGCAGTTCTTC. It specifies CASSLSGGARFLNNEQFF.

CDR3 loop: CSARGQGFGYTF. CDR3 in DNA: TGCAGTGCTAGGGGACAGGGGTTTGGCTACACCTTC. The chain links TRBV20-1 to TRBJ1-2; 10 positions agree with TRBD1. The ends lost 3 bases at V and 7 bases at J; junction bases unmatched: 2. Germline CDR1 DFQATT, CDR2 SNEGSKA (reference sequence). This CDR3 region has 12 residues.

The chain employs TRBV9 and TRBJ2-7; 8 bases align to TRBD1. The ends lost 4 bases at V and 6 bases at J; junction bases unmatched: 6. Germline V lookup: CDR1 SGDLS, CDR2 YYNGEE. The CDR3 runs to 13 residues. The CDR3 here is CASSRTGTGEQYF. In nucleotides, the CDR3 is TGTGCCAGCAGCAGGACCGGGACAGGCGAGCAGTACTTC.

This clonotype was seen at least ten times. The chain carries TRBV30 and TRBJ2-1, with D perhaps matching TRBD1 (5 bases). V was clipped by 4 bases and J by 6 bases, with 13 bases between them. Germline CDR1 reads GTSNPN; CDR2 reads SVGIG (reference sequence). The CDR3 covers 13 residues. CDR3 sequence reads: CAWNSGMGNEQFF. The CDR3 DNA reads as TGTGCCTGGAACTCAGGGATGGGCAATGAGCAGTTCTTC.

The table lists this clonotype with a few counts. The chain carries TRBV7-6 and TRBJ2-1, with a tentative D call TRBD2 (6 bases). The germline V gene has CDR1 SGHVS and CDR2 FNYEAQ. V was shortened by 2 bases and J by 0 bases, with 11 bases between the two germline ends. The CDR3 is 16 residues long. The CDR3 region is CASSLFGRSSYNEQFF. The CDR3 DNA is TGTGCCAGCAGCTTATTTGGGAGGAGCTCCTACAATGAGCAGTTCTTC. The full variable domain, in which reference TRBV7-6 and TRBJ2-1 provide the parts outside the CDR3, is GAGVSQSPRYKVTKRGQDVALRCDPISGHVSLYWYRQALGQGPEFLTYFNYEAQQDKSGLPNDRFSAERPEGSISTLTIQRTEQRDSAMYRCASSLFGRSSYNEQFFGPGTRLTVL.

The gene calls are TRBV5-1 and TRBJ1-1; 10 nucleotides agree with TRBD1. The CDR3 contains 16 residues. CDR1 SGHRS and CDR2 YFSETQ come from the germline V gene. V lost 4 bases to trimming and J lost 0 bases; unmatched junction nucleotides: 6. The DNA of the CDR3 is TGCGCCAGCAGCCGACAGGGGGCTAGCATGAACACTGAAGCTTTCTTT. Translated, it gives CASSRQGASMNTEAFF. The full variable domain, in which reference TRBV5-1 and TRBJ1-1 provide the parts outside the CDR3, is KAGVTQTPRYLIKTRGQQVTLSCSPISGHRSVSWYQQTPGQGLQFLFEYFSETQRNKGNFPGRFSGRQFSNSRSEMNVSTLELGDSALYLCASSRQGASMNTEAFFGQGTRLTVV.

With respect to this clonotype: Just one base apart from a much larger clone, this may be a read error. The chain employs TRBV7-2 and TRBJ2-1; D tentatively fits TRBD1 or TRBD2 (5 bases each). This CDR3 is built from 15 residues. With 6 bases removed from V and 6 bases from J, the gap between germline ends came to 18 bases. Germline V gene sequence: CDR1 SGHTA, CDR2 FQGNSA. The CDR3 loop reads CASSTRPGRVNEQFF. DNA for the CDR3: TGTGCCAGCAGTACCCGACCGGGGCGGGTCAATGAGCAGTTCTTC.

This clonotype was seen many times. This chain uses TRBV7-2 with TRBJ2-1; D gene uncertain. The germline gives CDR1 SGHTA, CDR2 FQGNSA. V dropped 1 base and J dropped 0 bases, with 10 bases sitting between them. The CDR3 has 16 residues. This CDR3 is CASSLVRSGSYNEQFF. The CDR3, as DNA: TGTGCCAGCAGCTTAGTAAGGTCGGGCTCCTACAATGAGCAGTTCTTC.

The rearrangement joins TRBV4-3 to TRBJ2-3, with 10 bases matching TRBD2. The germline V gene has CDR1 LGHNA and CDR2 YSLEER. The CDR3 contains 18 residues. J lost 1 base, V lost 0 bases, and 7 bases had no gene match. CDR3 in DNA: TGCGCCAGCAGCCAAGAGCCTAGCGGGAGTTTGGGCACAGATACGCAGTATTTT. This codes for CASSQEPSGSLGTDTQYF.

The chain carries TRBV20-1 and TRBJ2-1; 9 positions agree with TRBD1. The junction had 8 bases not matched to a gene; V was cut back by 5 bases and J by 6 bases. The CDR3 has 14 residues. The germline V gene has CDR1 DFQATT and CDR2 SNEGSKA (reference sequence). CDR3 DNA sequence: TGCAGTGCTTACCGGGACAGGGACACCAATGAGCAGTTCTTC. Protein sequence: CSAYRDRDTNEQFF.

CDR3 loop: CASSPEGSNSYNEQFF. The CDR3 DNA is TGTGCCAGCAGCCCTGAGGGGTCTAACTCCTACAATGAGCAGTTCTTC. This chain uses TRBV11-3 with TRBJ2-1; the D gene could be TRBD1 or TRBD2 (5 bases each). V dropped 5 bases and J dropped 0 bases, with 14 bases sitting between them. Looked up from germline, CDR1 is SGHNT and CDR2 is YENEEA. The CDR3 runs to 16 residues.

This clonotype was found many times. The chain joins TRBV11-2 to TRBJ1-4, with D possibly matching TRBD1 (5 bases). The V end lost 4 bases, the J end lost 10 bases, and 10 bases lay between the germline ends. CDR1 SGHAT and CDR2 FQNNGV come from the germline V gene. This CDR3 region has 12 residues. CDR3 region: CASSSLRGKLFF. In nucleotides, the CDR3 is TGTGCCAGCAGCTCTCTAAGGGGAAAACTGTTTTTT.

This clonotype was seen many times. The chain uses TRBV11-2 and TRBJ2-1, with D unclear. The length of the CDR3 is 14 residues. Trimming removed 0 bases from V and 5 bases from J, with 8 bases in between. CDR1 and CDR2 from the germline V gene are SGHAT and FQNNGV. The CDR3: CASSLDRADNEQFF. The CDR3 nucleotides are TGTGCCAGCAGCTTAGATCGTGCCGACAATGAGCAGTTCTTC.

The CDR3 DNA reads as TGCAGTGCTGAATCGGGACAGGGGGCAAGGGAGCAGTTCTTC. Protein sequence: CSAESGQGAREQFF. The chain recombines TRBV20-1 with TRBJ2-1; 12 bases are shared with TRBD1. Germline CDR1 DFQATT, CDR2 SNEGSKA (reference sequence). V lost 5 bases to trimming and J lost 10 bases; unmatched junction nucleotides: 9. The CDR3 has 14 amino acids.

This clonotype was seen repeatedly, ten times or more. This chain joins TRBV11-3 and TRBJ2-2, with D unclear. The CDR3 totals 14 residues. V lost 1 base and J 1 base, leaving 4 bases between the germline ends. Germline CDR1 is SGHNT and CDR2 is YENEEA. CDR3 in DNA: TGTGCCAGCAGCTTAGGGTGGAACACCGGGGAGCTGTTTTTT. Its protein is CASSLGWNTGELFF.

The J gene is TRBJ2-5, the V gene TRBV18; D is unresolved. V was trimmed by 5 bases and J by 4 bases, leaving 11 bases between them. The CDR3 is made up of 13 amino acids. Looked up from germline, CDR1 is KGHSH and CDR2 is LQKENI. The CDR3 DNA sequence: TGTGCCAGCTCATCGGGCCTATCAGAGACCCAGTACTTC. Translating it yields CASSSGLSETQYF.

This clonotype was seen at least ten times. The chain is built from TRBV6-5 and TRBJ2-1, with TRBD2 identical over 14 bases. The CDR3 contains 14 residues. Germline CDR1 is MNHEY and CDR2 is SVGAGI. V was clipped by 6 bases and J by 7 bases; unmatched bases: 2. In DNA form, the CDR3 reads TGTGCCAGCAGGACTAGCGGGAGGGCTAATGAGCAGTTCTTC. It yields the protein CASRTSGRANEQFF.

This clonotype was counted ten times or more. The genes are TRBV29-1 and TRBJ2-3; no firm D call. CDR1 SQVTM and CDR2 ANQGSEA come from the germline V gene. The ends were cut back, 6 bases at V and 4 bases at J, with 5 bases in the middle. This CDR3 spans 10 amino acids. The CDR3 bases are TGCAGCGTAGTAGCAGATACGCAGTATTTT. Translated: CSVVADTQYF.

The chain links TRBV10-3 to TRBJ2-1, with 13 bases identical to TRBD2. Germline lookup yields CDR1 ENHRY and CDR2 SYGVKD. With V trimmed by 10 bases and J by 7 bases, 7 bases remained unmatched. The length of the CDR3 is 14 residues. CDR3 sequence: CASGLAGAANEQFF. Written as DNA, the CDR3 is TGTGCCAGCGGACTAGCGGGGGCAGCTAATGAGCAGTTCTTC.

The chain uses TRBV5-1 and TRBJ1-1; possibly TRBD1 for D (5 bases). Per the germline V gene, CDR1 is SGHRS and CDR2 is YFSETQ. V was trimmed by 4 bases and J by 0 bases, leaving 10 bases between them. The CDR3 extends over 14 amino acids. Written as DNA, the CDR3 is TGCGCCAGCAGCCCGGGGGGTATGAACACTGAAGCTTTCTTT. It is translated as CASSPGGMNTEAFF.

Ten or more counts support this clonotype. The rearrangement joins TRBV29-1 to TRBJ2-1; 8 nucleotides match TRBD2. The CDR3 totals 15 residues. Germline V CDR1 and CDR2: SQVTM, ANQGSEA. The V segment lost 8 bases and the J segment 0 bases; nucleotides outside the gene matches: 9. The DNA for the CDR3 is TGCAGCCTCACGGGGGGGGCGAGCTCCTACAATGAGCAGTTCTTC. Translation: CSLTGGASSYNEQFF.

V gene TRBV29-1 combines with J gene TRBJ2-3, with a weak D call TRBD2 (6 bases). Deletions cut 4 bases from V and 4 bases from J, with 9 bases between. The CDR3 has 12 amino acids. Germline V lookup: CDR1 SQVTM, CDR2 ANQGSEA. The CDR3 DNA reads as TGCAGCGTTGCCGGGAGCGCAGATACGCAGTATTTT. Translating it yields CSVAGSADTQYF.

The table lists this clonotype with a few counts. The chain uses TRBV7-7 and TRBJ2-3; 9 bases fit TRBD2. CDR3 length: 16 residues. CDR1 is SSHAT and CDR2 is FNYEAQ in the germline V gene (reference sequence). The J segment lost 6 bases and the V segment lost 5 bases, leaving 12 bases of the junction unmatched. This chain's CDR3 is CASSLGAGGATDTQYF. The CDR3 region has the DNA TGTGCCAGCAGCCTTGGGGCGGGAGGGGCCACCGATACGCAGTATTTT.

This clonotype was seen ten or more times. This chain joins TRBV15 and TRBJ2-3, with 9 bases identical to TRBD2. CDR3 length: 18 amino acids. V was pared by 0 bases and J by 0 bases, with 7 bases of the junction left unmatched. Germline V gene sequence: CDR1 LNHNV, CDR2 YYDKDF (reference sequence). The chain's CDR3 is CATSRDLSSGTSTDTQYF. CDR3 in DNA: TGTGCCACCAGCAGAGATTTGTCTAGCGGGACTAGCACAGATACGCAGTATTTT.

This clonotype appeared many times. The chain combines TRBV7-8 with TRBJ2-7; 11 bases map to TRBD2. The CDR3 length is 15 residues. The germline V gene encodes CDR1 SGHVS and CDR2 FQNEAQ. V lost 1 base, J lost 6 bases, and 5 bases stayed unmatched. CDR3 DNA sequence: TGTGCCAGCAGCTTAGGGCTAGCGGGAGGAGGCGAGCAGTACTTC. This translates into CASSLGLAGGGEQYF.

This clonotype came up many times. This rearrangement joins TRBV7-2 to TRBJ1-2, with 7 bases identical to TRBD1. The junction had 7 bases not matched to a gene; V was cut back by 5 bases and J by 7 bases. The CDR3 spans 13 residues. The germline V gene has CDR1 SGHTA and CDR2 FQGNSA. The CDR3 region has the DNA TGTGCCAGCAGCCCCCGACAGGGCGTTGGCTACACCTTC. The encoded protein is CASSPRQGVGYTF.

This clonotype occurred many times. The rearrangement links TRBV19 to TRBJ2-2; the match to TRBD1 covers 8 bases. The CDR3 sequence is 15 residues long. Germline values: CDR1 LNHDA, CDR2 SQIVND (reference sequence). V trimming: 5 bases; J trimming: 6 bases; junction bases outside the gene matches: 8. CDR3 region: CASSVGQALAGELFF. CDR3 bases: TGTGCCAGTAGTGTGGGACAGGCCCTGGCCGGGGAGCTGTTTTTT.

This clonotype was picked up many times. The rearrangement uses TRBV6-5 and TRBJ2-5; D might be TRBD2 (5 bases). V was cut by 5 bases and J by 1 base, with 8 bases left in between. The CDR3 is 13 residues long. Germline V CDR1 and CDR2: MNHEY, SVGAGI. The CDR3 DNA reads TGTGCCAGCAGTGGGAGCATCCAAGAGACCCAGTACTTC. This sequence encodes CASSGSIQETQYF.

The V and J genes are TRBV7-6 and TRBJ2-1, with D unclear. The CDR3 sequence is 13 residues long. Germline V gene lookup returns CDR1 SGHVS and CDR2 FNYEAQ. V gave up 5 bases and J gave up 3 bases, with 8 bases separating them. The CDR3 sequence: CASSQYSYNEQFF. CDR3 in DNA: TGTGCCAGCAGCCAATATAGCTACAATGAGCAGTTCTTC.